The sequence of this TCR beta chain was determined in a study of blood T cells in healthy people across ages (dated by TCRdb to 2015 to 2017). At the level of the whole study: In model experiments, template switching captured roughly one uniquely barcoded TCR beta cDNA molecule for every two T cells. Using deep sequencing normalized with unique cDNA molecular identifiers, the study measured how TCR beta repertoire diversity changes with age. Donors were grouped into four age groups: young (average roughly 16 years), middle-aged (about 38), aged (over 55) and long-lived (approximately 75). For two donors (one aged 18 to 30 and one aged 80 or older), the study analyzed two additional independent replicas of 1 million unique cDNA reads from the same blood draw.

Systemically healthy Caucasian individuals from Russia, 35 to 50 in total and aged roughly 6 to 100 years, were included as donors. Each donor gave 9.5 to 10 milliliters of peripheral blood, drawn into EDTA-treated Vacutainer tubes. PBMCs were isolated by Ficoll-Paque density-gradient centrifugation, with at least 7 million obtained per sample. Trizol reagent was used to extract total RNA from PBMCs, with at least 6 micrograms per sample. The percentages of naive CD45RAhigh/CD27high T cells were determined by flow cytometry on a PBMC aliquot from every donor. Libraries were constructed by 5' RACE. Reads for this sample came from an Illumina HiSeq 2500. A second PCR of roughly 6 to 11 cycles was performed with a sample-barcoded 5' primer and a J-beta primer mix. A template-switch 5' adaptor carrying 12 random nucleotides introduced a unique molecular identifier onto each TCR beta cDNA molecule. At least 3 million CDR3-containing paired-end reads were obtained from each sample. First-strand cDNA synthesis was performed from all RNA using the Mint cDNA synthesis kit, with priming by a TRBC-specific oligonucleotide. All cDNA was treated with uracil-DNA glycosylase and then went through a first 18-cycle PCR with the universal primers M1SS and BC2_uni_R. In the paper's pipeline: Each sample was normalized by randomly selecting 1 million high-quality reads, each carrying a distinct molecular identifier. Reads sharing molecular identifiers were discarded rather than binned into consensus sequences. MiTCR, with a Q25 quality threshold and the strictest error-elimination algorithm, was used for CDR3 identification, clonotype clustering and error correction. A nonparametric unseen species model with Euler transformation was used to estimate a lower bound on total TCR beta diversity. Clones were called with MiXCR by TCRdb after fastp trimmed the public reads at Q25, and only in-frame beta chains were retained. Each CDR3 protein gets just one entry, which takes the most common genes and DNA from the rows behind it. V and J calls and clone size were set by TCRdb, not the authors. The table for this sample lists around 1,000,000 distinct CDR3 sequences; about 23% of them were counted only once. The ten largest clonotypes hold 0.65% to 0.95% of the sample.

CDR1 and CDR2, per the germline V gene, are LGHNA and YSLEER. V drops 0 bases and J drops 0 bases, leaving 10 bases in between. The CDR3 runs 16 amino acids, cysteine and phenylalanine included. Only the CDR3 DNA is retained, 48 bases long and in frame from the first base. This clonotype was seen more than once but under ten times. Its antigen is currently not known. Nothing much larger sits one base from this clone, and base qualities are not available. Results the study describes overall, beyond this receptor: Conclusive comparison of naive and antigen-experienced compartments was prevented by the profiling of bulk unsorted PBMCs. There was a strong correlation between observed TCR beta diversity and the percentage of naive T cells measured by flow cytometry. Compared with the aged group, more naive CD4+ T cells, fewer expanded clones and increased TCR diversity were shown by the long-lived group, suggesting age selection. Observed TCR beta diversity per million T cells fell roughly linearly with age, and a significant reduction was already apparent by age about 43. Estimates of total diversity based on one million sequenced T cells were regarded as lower bounds and as underestimates. Because donor CMV infection status was unknown, age-related changes in expanded clonotypes were potentially confounded.

This sample was also put to use in a study of T cells of mothers and their children. Per the second study: The donors were nine systemically healthy Caucasian individuals, made up of three mothers and their six children. cDNA synthesis used all of the extracted RNA, with 1.5 ug of RNA in each 15 ul reaction. In the second PCR, sample barcodes and 2-4 random nucleotides were introduced via the M1S primer. Over 8 million TCR beta CDR3 reads were obtained for each mother, and approximately 3 million reads were obtained for each child. Thymic selection similarly shapes TCR recombination output in related and unrelated pairs, with minor effect from inherited differences. Normalized repertoire overlap was always slightly but never significantly higher in related than unrelated mother-child pairs. No persistent microchimeric T cell clones were detected, at a sensitivity of roughly 93 clones per million clonotypes. In the study, deep NGS was used to compare the TCR beta repertoires of mothers and children, and features distinguishing related mother-child pairs from unrelated individuals were sought. Mothers averaged approximately 41 +/- 4 years of age and children averaged around 10 +/- 4 years. After adapters were ligated using NEBNext reagents, the libraries underwent 100+100 nt paired-end sequencing on an Illumina HiSeq 2000. To prevent cross-contamination, the mother and child libraries were prepared one month apart and sequenced in separate runs. For each donor, between roughly 450,000 and 2,300,000 distinct TCR beta clonotypes were identified. Naive TCR beta clonotypes were estimated from low-frequency clonotypes matched to each donor's FACS-determined naive share, without sorting.

The chain uses TRBV4-3 and TRBJ2-3, with the identity of the D gene unclear. Sequenced sample: blood. The TCR originated in a girl aged 2 to 9 in good health. The CDR3 region reads CASSQENGPSTDTQYF. The nucleotide sequence is given as TGCGCCAGCAGCCAAGAGAACGGACCTAGCACAGATACGCAGTATTTT.